This paragraph covers one TCR beta chain sequence. This table comes from immunoSEQ multiplex PCR, and its TCRdb copy is limited to in-frame clones, with some not included. The repertoire holds roughly 180,000 clones, with 86% as singletons. This record comes from a study of blood T cell repertoires in COVID-19. The CDR3 is made up of 16 amino acids. Looked up from germline, CDR1 is MGHDK and CDR2 is SYGVNS. Trimming took off 7 bases at V and 2 bases at J, with 18 bases between the two ends. The sample taken for sequencing was peripheral blood. The V gene is TRBV25-1, the J gene TRBJ1-3; the D is unclear. The receptor comes from a young man with acute or convalescent COVID-19. The CDR3 DNA is TGTGCCAGCACTCAACCCCCCCCCGGGGCTGGAAACACCATATATTTT. It encodes CASTQPPPGAGNTIYF. The full variable domain, completed using reference TRBV25-1 and TRBJ1-3, is EADIYQTPRYLVIGTGKKITLECSQTMGHDKMYWYQQDPGMELHLIHYSYGVNSTEKGDLSSESTVSRIRTEHFPLTLESARPSHTSQYLCASTQPPPGAGNTIYFGEGSWLTVV.